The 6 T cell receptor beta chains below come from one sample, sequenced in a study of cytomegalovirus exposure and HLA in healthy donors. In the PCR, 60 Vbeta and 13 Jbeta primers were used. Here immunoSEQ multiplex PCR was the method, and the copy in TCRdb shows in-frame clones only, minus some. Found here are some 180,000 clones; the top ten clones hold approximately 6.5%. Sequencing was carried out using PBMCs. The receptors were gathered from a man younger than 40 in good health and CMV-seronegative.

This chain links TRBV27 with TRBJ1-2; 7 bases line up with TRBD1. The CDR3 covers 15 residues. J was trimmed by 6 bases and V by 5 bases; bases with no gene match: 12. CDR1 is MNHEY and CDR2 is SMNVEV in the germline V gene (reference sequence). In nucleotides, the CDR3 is TGTGCCAGCAGTCCCTTCTTACCGACAGGGAATGGCTACACCTTC. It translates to CASSPFLPTGNGYTF.

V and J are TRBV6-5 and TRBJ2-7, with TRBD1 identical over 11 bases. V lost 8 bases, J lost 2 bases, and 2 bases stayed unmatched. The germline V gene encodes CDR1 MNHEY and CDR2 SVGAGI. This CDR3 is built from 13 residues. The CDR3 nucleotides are TGTGCCAGCCGGGACAGGGGGACCTACGAGCAGTACTTC. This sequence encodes CASRDRGTYEQYF.

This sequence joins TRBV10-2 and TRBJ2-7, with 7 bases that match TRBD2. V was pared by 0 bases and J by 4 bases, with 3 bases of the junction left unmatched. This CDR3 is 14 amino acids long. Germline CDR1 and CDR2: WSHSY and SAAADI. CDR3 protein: CASSESSSGYEQYF. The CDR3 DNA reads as TGCGCCAGCAGTGAGTCATCTAGCGGTTACGAGCAGTACTTC.

The CDR3, as DNA: TGTGCCAGTAGTATAAGCACAGGGACCTACGAGCAGTACTTC. This translates into CASSISTGTYEQYF. This sequence joins TRBV19 and TRBJ2-7; weak D call: TRBD1 (6 bases). Deletions cut 2 bases from V and 2 bases from J, with 10 bases between. Germline-derived CDR1 and CDR2 are LNHDA and SQIVND (reference sequence). The CDR3 totals 14 residues.

This chain's CDR3 is CSAEATSGRAGIEQFF. The CDR3 DNA reads TGCAGCGCCGAGGCGACTAGCGGGAGGGCCGGCATAGAGCAGTTCTTC. The chain combines TRBV29-1 with TRBJ2-1, with 14 bases fitting TRBD2. CDR3 size: 16 residues. The V segment lost 7 bases and the J segment 10 bases; nucleotides outside the gene matches: 15. Germline-derived CDR1 and CDR2 are SQVTM and ANQGSEA.

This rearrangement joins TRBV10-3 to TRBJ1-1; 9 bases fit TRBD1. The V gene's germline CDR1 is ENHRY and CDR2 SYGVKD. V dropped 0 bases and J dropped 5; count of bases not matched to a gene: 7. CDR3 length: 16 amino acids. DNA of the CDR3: TGTGCCATCAGTGAGTCTAAGGGGGGACAGGGAACTGAAGCTTTCTTT. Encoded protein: CAISESKGGQGTEAFF.